This is a list of T cell receptor beta chains from one sample in a study of T cells in Graves' hyperthyroidism and ophthalmopathy. TCRdb ran MiXCR on the multiplex PCR reads and lists one entry per CDR3 protein. The sample includes around 690,000 distinct CDR3 sequences, 17% of them seen just once. The sample comprised blood. Receptors originate from a man aged 50-59 years with Graves' hyperthyroidism. Each CDR3 is given with its conserved first and last residue. D genes are given only for firm matches. Part of the rows lack a size; the others show once, few, many or a class for expanded clones.

NA,TRBJ2-2,TRBV2,many,TGTGCCAGCAGTGGACAGACAGTCGAGACCGGGGAGCTGTTTTTT,CASSGQTVETGELFF
NA,TRBJ2-2,TRBV6-1,NA,TGTGCCAGCAGACTGGACCGAATCACCGGGGAGCTGTTTTTT,CASRLDRITGELFF
NA,TRBJ1-1,TRBV9,NA,TGTGCCAGCAGCGGAGGAGGTTGGAACACTGAAGCTTTCTTT,CASSGGGWNTEAFF
NA,TRBJ2-3,TRBV20-1,NA,TGCAGTGCTCGGACGGACGCTAGCACAGATACGCAGTATTTT,CSARTDASTDTQYF
TRBD2,TRBJ2-5,TRBV9,many,TGTGCCAGCAGCGTCGCTAGCGGGAGGGCAGAGACCCAGTACTTC,CASSVASGRAETQYF
NA,TRBJ1-2,TRBV24-1,few,TGTGCCACCAGTGAAAGAGAGTATGGCTACACCTTC,CATSEREYGYTF
NA,TRBJ2-3,TRBV20-1,NA,TGCAGCGCGGACCCGGGACGAGCAGCGGATACGCAGTATTTT,CSADPGRAADTQYF
NA,TRBJ2-7,TRBV5-5,NA,TGTGCCAGCAGCTTGAGTCGGAATGACTACGAGCAGTCCTTC,CASSLSRNDYEQSF
NA,TRBJ1-1,TRBV7-9,NA,TGTGCCAGCAGCTTAGATCAGGGTGAGAACACTGAAGCTTTCTTT,CASSLDQGENTEAFF
NA,TRBJ1-1,TRBV6-1,few,TGTGCCAGCAAAAACAGGAGACTGGCGGCTGAAGCTTTCTTT,CASKNRRLAAEAFF
TRBD2,TRBJ2-3,TRBV9,many,TGTGCCAGCAGCGTAGTAGGTCTAGCGGGAGATACGCAGTATTTT,CASSVVGLAGDTQYF
NA,TRBJ1-1,TRBV5-6,many,TGTGCCAGCAGCTTAGATGGCAGTATGAACACTGAAGCTTTCTTT,CASSLDGSMNTEAFF
TRBD2,TRBJ2-7,TRBV28,NA,TGTGCCAGCAGTGGAATAGCGGGAGATATCTACGAGCAGTACTTC,CASSGIAGDIYEQYF
TRBD1,TRBJ1-1,TRBV12-3/TRBV12-4,many,TGTGCCAGCAGTCACGACAGGGGTTACACTGAAGCTTTCTTT,CASSHDRGYTEAFF